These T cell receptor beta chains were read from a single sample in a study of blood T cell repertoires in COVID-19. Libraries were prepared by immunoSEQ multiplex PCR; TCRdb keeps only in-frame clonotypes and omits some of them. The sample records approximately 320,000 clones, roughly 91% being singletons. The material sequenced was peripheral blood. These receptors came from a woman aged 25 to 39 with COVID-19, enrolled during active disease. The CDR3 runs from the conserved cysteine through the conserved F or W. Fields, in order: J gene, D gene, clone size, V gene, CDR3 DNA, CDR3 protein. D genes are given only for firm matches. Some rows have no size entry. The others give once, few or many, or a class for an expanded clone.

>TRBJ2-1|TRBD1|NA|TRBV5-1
TGCGCCAGCCTACACAGGGGGTTGGGCAATGAGCAGTTCTTC
CASLHRGLGNEQFF
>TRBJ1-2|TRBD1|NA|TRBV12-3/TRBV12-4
TGTGCCAGCAGAGTCGACAGGGCTAGAGTCTACACCTTC
CASRVDRARVYTF
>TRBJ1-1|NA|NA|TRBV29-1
TGCAGCATGCGGACGGGGATGAACACTGAAGCTTTCTTT
CSMRTGMNTEAFF
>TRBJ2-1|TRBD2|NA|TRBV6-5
TGTGCCAGCAATCAACTAGCGGGGTTGTACAATGAGCAGTTCTTC
CASNQLAGLYNEQFF
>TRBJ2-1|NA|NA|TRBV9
TGTGCCAGCAGCGTAATCACAGTTAGCTCCTACAATGAGCAGTTCTTC
CASSVITVSSYNEQFF
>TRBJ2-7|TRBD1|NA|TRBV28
TGTGCCAGCAGCCCCGACAGGGGGAAGGGGTACTACGAGCAGTACTTC
CASSPDRGKGYYEQYF
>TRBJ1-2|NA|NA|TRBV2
TGTGCCAGCACCTTAATGAGGGAGACTAACTATGGCTACACCTTC
CASTLMRETNYGYTF
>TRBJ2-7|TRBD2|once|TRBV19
TGTGCCACCCGGAGGACTAGCGGGGAGTACGAGCAGTACTTC
CATRRTSGEYEQYF
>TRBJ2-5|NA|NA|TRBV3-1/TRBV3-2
TGTGCCAGCGGGGGACTGGGAGAGACCCAGTACTTC
CASGGLGETQYF
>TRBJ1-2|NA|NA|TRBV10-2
TGCGCCAGCAGTGGGGACTCAAGGAACTATGGCTACACCTTC
CASSGDSRNYGYTF
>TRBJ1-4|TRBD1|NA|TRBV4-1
TGCGCCAGCAGCCACCCGGGGAGGAGACAGGGCAGAAATGAAAAACTGTTTTTT
CASSHPGRRQGRNEKLFF
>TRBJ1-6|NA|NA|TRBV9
TGTGCCAGCAGCGTAGGAGGGAGCTCCTATAATTCACCCCTCCACTTT
CASSVGGSSYNSPLHF
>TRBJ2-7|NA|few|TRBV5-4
TGTGCCAGCAGCTTGAAAATCGGCTTGACTACCGAGCAGTACTTC
CASSLKIGLTTEQYF
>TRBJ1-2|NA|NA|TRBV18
TGTGCCAGCTCACCGGGGCAGGGAACCTATGGCTACACCTTC
CASSPGQGTYGYTF
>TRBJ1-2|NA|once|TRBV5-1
TGCGCCAGCAGCTCTCCGTTGGGGAGGGAAACTGCTGGCTACACCTTC
CASSSPLGRETAGYTF
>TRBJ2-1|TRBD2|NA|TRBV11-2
TGTGCCAGCAGCTTAGCCCGAGCGGGGGGGCTCAATGAGCAGTTCTTC
CASSLARAGGLNEQFF